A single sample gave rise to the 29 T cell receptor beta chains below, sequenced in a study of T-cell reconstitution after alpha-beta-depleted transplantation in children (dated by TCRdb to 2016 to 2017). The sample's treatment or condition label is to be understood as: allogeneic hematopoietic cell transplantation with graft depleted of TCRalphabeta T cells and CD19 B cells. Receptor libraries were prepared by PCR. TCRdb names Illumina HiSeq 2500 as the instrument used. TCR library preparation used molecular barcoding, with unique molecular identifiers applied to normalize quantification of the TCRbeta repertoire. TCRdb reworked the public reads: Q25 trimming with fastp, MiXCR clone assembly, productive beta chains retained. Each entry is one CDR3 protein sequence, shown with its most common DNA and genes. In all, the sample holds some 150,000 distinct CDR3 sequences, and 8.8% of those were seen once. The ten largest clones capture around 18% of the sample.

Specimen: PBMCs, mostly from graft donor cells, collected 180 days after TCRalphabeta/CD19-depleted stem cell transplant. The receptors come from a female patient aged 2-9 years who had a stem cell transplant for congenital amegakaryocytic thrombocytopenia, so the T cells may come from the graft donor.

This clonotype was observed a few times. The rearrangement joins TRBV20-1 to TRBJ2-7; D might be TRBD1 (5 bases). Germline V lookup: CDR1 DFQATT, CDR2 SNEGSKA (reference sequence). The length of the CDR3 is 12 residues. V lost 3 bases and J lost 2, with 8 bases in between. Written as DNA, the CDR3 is TGCAGTGCTAGGACAGCTACCTACGAGCAGTACTTC. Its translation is CSARTATYEQYF.

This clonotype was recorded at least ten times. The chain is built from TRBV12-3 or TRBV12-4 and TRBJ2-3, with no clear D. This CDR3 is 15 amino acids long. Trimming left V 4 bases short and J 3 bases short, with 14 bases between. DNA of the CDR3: TGTGCCAGCAGTTCGTCCCCGTCGGTGACAGATACGCAGTATTTT. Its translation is CASSSSPSVTDTQYF.

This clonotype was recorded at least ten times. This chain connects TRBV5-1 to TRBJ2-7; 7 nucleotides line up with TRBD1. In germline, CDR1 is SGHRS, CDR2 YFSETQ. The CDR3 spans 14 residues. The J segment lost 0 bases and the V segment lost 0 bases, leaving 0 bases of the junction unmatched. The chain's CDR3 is CASSLEGASYEQYF. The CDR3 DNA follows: TGCGCCAGCAGCTTGGAGGGGGCCTCCTACGAGCAGTACTTC.

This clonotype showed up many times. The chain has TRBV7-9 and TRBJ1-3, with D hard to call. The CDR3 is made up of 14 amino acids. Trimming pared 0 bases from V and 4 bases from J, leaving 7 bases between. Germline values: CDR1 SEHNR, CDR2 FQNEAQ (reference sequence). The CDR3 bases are TGTGCCAGCAGCTTAGCTGGAGGAGGAAACACCATATATTTT. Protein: CASSLAGGGNTIYF.

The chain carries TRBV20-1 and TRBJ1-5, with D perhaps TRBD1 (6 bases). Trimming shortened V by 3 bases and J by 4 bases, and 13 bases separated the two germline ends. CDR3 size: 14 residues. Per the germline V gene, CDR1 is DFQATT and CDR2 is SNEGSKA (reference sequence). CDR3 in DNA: TGCAGTGCTAGTGAGGGGGGCAGAAATCAGCCCCAGCATTTT. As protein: CSASEGGRNQPQHF.

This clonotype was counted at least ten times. The DNA of the CDR3 is TGTGCCAGCAGCTTGGGAGGGAACACCGGGGAGCTGTTTTTT. The encoded protein is CASSLGGNTGELFF. The rearrangement joins TRBV7-3 to TRBJ2-2; TRBD2 might be the D (6 bases). The CDR3 runs to 14 residues. With 3 bases removed from V and 1 base from J, the gap between germline ends came to 6 bases. Germline-derived CDR1 and CDR2 are SGHTA and FQGTGA.

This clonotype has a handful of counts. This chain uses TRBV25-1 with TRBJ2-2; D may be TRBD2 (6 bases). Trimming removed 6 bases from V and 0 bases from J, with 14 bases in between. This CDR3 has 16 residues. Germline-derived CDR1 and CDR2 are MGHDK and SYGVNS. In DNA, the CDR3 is TGTGCCAGCAGCTCCACTAGCCCCGCGAACACCGGGGAGCTGTTTTTT. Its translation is CASSSTSPANTGELFF.

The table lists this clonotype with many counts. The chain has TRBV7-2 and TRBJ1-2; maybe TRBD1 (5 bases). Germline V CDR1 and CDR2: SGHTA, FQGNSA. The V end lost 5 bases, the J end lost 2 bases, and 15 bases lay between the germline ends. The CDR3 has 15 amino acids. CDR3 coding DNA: TGTGCCAGCAGCGCACAAGGGACGGGAAACTATGGCTACACCTTC. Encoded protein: CASSAQGTGNYGYTF.

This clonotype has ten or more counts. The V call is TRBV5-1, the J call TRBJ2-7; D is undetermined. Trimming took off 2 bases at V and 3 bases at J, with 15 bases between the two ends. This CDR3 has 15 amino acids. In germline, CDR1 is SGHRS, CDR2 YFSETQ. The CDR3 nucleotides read TGCGCCAGCAGCTTTGGCGCAGAGCTAGACTACGAGCAGTACTTC. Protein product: CASSFGAELDYEQYF.

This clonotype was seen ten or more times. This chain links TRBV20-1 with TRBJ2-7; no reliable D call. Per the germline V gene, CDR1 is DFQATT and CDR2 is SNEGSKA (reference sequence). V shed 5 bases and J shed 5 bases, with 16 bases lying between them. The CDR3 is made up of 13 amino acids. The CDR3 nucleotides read TGCAGTGCTGCCCGGACCCCAACCCACGAGCAGTACTTC. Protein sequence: CSAARTPTHEQYF.

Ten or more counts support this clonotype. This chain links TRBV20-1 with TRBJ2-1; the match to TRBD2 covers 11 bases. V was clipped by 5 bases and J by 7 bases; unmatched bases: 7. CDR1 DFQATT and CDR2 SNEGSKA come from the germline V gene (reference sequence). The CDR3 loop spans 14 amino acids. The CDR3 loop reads CSAEGRLAGNEQFF. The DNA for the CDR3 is TGCAGTGCTGAGGGGAGACTAGCGGGAAATGAGCAGTTCTTC.

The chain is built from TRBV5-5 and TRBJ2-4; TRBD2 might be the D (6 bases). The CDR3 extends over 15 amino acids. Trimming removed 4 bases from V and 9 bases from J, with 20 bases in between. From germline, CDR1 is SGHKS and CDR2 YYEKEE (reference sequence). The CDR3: CASSPPEGLGGIQYF. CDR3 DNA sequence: TGTGCCAGCAGCCCGCCCGAGGGCCTCGGGGGCATTCAGTACTTC.

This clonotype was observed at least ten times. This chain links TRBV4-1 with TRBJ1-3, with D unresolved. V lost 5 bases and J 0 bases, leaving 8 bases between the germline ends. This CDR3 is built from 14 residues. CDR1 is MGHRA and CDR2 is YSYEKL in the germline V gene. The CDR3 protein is CASSNRASGNTIYF. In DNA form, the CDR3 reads TGCGCCAGCAGCAACCGGGCCTCTGGAAACACCATATATTTT.

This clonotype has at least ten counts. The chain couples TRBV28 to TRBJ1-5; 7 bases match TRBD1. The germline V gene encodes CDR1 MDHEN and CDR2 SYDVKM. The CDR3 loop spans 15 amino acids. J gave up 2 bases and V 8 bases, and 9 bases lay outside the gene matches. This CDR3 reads CASGTSGTGNQPQHF. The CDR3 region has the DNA TGTGCCAGCGGAACTTCCGGGACAGGCAATCAGCCCCAGCATTTT.

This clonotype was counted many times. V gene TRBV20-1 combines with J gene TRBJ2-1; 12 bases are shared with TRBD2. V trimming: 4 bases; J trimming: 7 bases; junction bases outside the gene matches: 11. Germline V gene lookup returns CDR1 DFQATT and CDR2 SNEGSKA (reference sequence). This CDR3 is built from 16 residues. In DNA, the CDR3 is TGCAGTGCTAAAACTAGCGGGAGGCCCCCCTTTAATGAGCAGTTCTTC. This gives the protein CSAKTSGRPPFNEQFF.

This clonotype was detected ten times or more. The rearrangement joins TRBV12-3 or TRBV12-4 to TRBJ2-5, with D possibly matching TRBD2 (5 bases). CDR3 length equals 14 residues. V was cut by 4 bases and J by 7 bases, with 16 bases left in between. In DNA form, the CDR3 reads TGTGCCAGCAGTTCCGGGCCATCCCGGGGGACCCAGTACTTC. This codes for CASSSGPSRGTQYF.

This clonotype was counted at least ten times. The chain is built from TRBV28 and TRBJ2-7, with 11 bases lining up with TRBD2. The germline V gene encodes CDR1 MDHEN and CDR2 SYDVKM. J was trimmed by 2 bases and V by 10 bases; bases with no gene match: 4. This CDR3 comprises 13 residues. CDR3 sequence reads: CATRLAGPYEQYF. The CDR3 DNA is TGTGCCACCCGACTAGCGGGACCCTACGAGCAGTACTTC.

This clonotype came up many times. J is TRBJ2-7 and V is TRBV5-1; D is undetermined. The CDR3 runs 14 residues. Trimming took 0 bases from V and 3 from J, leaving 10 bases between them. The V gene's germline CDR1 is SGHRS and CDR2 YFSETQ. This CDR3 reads CASSLDREYYEQYF. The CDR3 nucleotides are TGCGCCAGCAGCTTGGACAGAGAATACTACGAGCAGTACTTC.

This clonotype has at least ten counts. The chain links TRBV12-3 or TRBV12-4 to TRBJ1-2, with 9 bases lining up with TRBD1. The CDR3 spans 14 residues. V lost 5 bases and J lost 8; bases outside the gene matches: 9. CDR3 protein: CASSTTGTGNGYTF. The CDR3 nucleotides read TGTGCCAGCAGTACGACCGGGACAGGGAACGGCTACACCTTC.

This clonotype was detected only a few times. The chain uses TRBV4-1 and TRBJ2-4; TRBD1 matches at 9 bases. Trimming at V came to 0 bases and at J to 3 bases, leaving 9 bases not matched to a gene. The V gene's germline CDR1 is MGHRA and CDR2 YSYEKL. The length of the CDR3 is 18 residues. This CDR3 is CASSQDLATGGGKNIQYF. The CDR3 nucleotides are TGCGCCAGCAGCCAAGATCTCGCGACAGGGGGGGGCAAAAACATTCAGTACTTC.

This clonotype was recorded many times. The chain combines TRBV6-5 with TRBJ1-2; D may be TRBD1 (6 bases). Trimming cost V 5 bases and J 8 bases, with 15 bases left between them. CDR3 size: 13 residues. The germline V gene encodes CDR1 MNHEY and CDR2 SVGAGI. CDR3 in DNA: TGTGCCAGCAGTCCGGGGGGCGGGGGAGGCTACACCTTC. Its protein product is CASSPGGGGGYTF.

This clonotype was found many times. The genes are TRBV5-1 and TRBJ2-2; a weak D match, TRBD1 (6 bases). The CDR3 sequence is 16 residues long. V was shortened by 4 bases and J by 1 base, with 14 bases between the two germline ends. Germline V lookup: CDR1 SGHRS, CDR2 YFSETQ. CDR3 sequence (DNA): TGCGCCAGCAGCCACCGGGACACGGGGAACACCGGGGAGCTGTTTTTT. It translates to CASSHRDTGNTGELFF.

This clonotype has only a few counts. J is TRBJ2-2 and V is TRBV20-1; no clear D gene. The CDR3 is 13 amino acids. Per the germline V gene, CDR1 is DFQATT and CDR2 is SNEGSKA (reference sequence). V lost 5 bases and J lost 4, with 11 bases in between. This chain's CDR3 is CSADSIRTGELFF. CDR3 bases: TGCAGTGCTGATTCTATTCGCACCGGGGAGCTGTTTTTT.

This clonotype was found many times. CDR3 amino acids: CASSDGTRPGMETQYF. CDR3 nucleotides: TGCGCCAGCAGCGACGGGACTAGACCAGGCATGGAGACCCAGTACTTC. V gene TRBV5-1 combines with J gene TRBJ2-5, with 8 bases that match TRBD2. The CDR3 spans 16 residues. V dropped 4 bases and J dropped 5; count of bases not matched to a gene: 13. Germline CDR1 and CDR2: SGHRS and YFSETQ.

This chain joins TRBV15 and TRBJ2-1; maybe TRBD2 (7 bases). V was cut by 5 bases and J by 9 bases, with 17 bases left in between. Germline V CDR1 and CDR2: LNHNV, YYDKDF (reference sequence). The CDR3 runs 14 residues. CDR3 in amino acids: CATSGMRGLGEQFF. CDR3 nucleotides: TGTGCCACCAGCGGCATGCGGGGGCTCGGTGAGCAGTTCTTC.

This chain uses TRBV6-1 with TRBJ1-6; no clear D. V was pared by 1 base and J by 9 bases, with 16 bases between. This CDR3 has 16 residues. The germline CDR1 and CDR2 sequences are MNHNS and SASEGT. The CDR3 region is CASSEVNTLAISPLHF. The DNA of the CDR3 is TGTGCCAGCAGTGAAGTAAACACACTGGCGATTTCACCCCTCCACTTT.

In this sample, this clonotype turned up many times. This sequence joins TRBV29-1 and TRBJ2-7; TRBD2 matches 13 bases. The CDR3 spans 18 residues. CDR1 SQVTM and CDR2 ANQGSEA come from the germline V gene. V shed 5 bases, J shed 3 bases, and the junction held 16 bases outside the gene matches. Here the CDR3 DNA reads TGCAGCGTTACCAGGGACAGGACTAGCGGGAGTAACGGCTACGAGCAGTACTTC. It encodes CSVTRDRTSGSNGYEQYF.

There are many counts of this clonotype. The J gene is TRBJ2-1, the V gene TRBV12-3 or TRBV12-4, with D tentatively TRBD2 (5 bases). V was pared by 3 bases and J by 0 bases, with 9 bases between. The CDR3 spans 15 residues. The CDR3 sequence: CASSLIGSSYNEQFF. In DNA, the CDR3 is TGTGCCAGCAGTTTGATAGGGAGCTCCTACAATGAGCAGTTCTTC.

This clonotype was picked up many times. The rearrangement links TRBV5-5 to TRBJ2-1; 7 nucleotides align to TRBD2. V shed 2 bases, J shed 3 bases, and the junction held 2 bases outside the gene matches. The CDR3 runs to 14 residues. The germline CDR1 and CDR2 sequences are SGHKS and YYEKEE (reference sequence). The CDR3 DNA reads TGTGCCAGCAGCTTCCTAGCGGTCTACAATGAGCAGTTCTTC. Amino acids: CASSFLAVYNEQFF.